This passage covers 23 T cell receptor beta chains from one sample sequenced in a study of T cell changes during pregnancy in multiple sclerosis (dated by TCRdb to the late 2010s). The receptor library was made with the immunoSEQ multiplex PCR assay. The clones in this table, taken by TCRdb from immuneACCESS, are in-frame only. Not every clone is retained; where verified, under half of the shortfall comes from an unresolved V gene, and the cause of the rest is unknown. This sample holds some 80,000 clones; nearly 95% were observed only once. Of the sample, over 0.12% is held by the ten largest clones. The input for sequencing was CD4+ T cells from peripheral blood mononuclear cells, taken after pregnancy. These receptors all come from a female donor with multiple sclerosis, enrolled in a pregnancy study.

J is TRBJ2-2 and V is TRBV15; a possible D gene is TRBD1 (7 bases). There are 16 residues in the CDR3. With 11 bases removed from V and 6 bases from J, the gap between germline ends came to 25 bases. Germline CDR1 and CDR2: LNHNV and YYDKDF (reference sequence). CDR3 sequence reads: CAPEGAGTPAPGELFF. Written as DNA, the CDR3 is TGTGCCCCGGAGGGGGCGGGCACACCTGCGCCCGGGGAGCTGTTTTTT. The variable domain in full, with the rest retrieved from reference TRBV15 and TRBJ2-2, is DAMVIQNPRYQVTQFGKPVTLSCSQTLNHNVMYWYQQKSSQAPKLLFHYYDKDFNNEADTPDNFQSRRPNTSFCFLDIRSPGLGDTAMYLCAPEGAGTPAPGELFFGEGSRLTVL.

The chain carries TRBV19 and TRBJ1-4, with D hard to call. The CDR3 runs 15 residues. Germline values: CDR1 LNHDA, CDR2 SQIVND (reference sequence). The V end lost 4 bases, the J end lost 8 bases, and 17 bases lay between the germline ends. This chain's CDR3 is CASSTDTFSREKLFF. CDR3 nucleotides: TGTGCCAGTAGTACCGACACCTTCTCACGCGAAAAACTGTTTTTT.

This sequence joins TRBV5-1 and TRBJ2-2, with 14 bases matching TRBD2. CDR1 is SGHRS, CDR2 YFSETQ, per germline. V trimming: 3 bases; J trimming: 3 bases; junction bases outside the gene matches: 4. The CDR3 is 17 residues long. CDR3 loop: CASSWGLAGVHTGELFF. CDR3 bases: TGCGCCAGCAGCTGGGGACTAGCGGGAGTCCACACCGGGGAGCTGTTTTTT.

V is TRBV4-1 and J is TRBJ1-5, with a tentative D call TRBD1 (5 bases). Trimming took 0 bases from V and 6 from J, leaving 12 bases between them. This CDR3 has 15 residues. Germline CDR1 is MGHRA and CDR2 is YSYEKL. The CDR3 reads CASSQDVGGTQPQHF. The CDR3 DNA sequence: TGCGCCAGCAGCCAAGACGTCGGGGGAACTCAGCCCCAGCATTTT.

As regards this clone: Additional DNA sequences in this sample encode the identical CDR3. The genes are TRBV6-4 and TRBJ2-2, with 8 positions matching TRBD1. Germline V gene sequence: CDR1 MRHNA, CDR2 SNTAGT. This CDR3 is built from 17 residues. The V segment lost 4 bases and the J segment 0 bases; nucleotides outside the gene matches: 7. This chain's CDR3 is CASSAGTGGANTGELFF. In DNA, the CDR3 is TGTGCCAGCAGTGCTGGAACAGGGGGAGCGAACACCGGGGAGCTGTTTTTT.

V usage is TRBV28 and J usage is TRBJ2-7; tentative D call: TRBD1 (5 bases). The CDR3 is made up of 14 amino acids. Germline V lookup: CDR1 MDHEN, CDR2 SYDVKM. Trimming removed 10 bases from V and 3 bases from J, with 19 bases in between. This CDR3 reads CATRPGARLYEQYF. In DNA, the CDR3 is TGTGCCACCCGACCTGGGGCTAGGCTCTACGAGCAGTACTTC. Looking up the rest from reference TRBV28 and TRBJ2-7 gives the full variable domain: DVKVTQSSRYLVKRTGEKVFLECVQDMDHENMFWYRQDPGLGLRLIYFSYDVKMKEKGDIPEGYSVSREKKERFSLILESASTNQTSMYLCATRPGARLYEQYFGPGTRLTVT.

In DNA, the CDR3 is TGTGCCAGTAGTACGAACAGGGTCAATTCCCCCCTCTTATCGTGGGAGCAGTTCTTC. It specifies CASSTNRVNSPLLSWEQFF. This chain joins TRBV19 and TRBJ2-1; possibly TRBD1 for D (6 bases). Trimming took off 4 bases at V and 10 bases at J, with 32 bases between the two ends. CDR1 and CDR2 (germline): LNHDA, SQIVND (reference sequence). The CDR3 has 19 residues.

This chain connects TRBV7-6 to TRBJ2-7; 10 bases agree with TRBD2. The germline V gene has CDR1 SGHVS and CDR2 FNYEAQ. The CDR3 consists of 16 residues. The junction had 3 bases not matched to a gene; V was cut back by 1 base and J by 0 bases. CDR3 sequence (DNA): TGTGCCAGCAGCTTAGTGGCTAGCGGGAGCTCCTACGAGCAGTACTTC. As protein: CASSLVASGSSYEQYF.

This clone showed up just once. The chain employs TRBV30 and TRBJ2-7; 8 nucleotides match TRBD2. The trim removed 3 bases at V and 5 bases at J, leaving 3 bases unmatched. The CDR3 consists of 12 residues. From germline, CDR1 is GTSNPN and CDR2 SVGIG (reference sequence). CDR3 DNA sequence: TGTGCCTGGAGCGGGAGGGATCACGAGCAGTACTTC. It codes for CAWSGRDHEQYF.

The chain recombines TRBV5-1 with TRBJ2-1; maybe TRBD2 (5 bases). This CDR3 contains 13 residues. The germline CDR1 and CDR2 sequences are SGHRS and YFSETQ. V lost 2 bases, J lost 9 bases, and 12 bases lay in between. CDR3 protein: CASSLVTSGEQFF. Written as DNA, the CDR3 is TGCGCCAGCAGCTTAGTCACGAGCGGTGAGCAGTTCTTC.

V is TRBV28 and J is TRBJ2-1; D ambiguous. The germline gives CDR1 MDHEN, CDR2 SYDVKM. Trimming removed 6 bases from V and 5 bases from J, with 11 bases in between. The CDR3 extends over 13 amino acids. The CDR3 DNA follows: TGTGCCAGCAGCCTACTTCCAAACAATGAGCAGTTCTTC. It is translated as CASSLLPNNEQFF.

This chain joins TRBV6-4 and TRBJ2-7; perhaps TRBD1 as D (6 bases). The CDR3 is made up of 14 amino acids. V dropped 6 bases and J dropped 3 bases, with 15 bases sitting between them. Germline CDR1 and CDR2: MRHNA and SNTAGT. DNA for the CDR3: TGTGCCAGCAGGAGAGGGGGTTGCAGCTACGAGCAGTACTTC. The encoded protein is CASRRGGCSYEQYF.

V is TRBV5-1 and J is TRBJ2-1; D perhaps matches TRBD2 (5 bases). This CDR3 region has 12 residues. Germline V CDR1 and CDR2: SGHRS, YFSETQ. Trimming removed 0 bases at V and 8 bases at J, with 6 bases between. CDR3 residues: CASSLEADEQFF. DNA for the CDR3: TGCGCCAGCAGCTTGGAAGCGGATGAGCAGTTCTTC.

The gene calls are TRBV18 and TRBJ1-4; weak D call: TRBD1 (5 bases). This CDR3 region has 14 residues. The V end was cut by 6 bases, the J end by 0 bases, with 8 bases between. Per the germline V gene, CDR1 is KGHSH and CDR2 is LQKENI. The CDR3 here is CASSRQSTNEKLFF. The CDR3, as DNA: TGTGCCAGCTCGAGACAGTCAACTAATGAAAAACTGTTTTTT.

The chain has TRBV29-1 and TRBJ1-2, with D possibly being TRBD1 (6 bases). V was clipped by 3 bases and J by 6 bases, with 20 bases between them. Germline V gives CDR1 SQVTM, CDR2 ANQGSEA. The CDR3 runs to 15 residues. CDR3: CSVEPEQGLFHGYTF. Here the CDR3 DNA reads TGCAGCGTTGAGCCGGAACAGGGTTTATTTCATGGCTACACCTTC.

The chain uses TRBV13 and TRBJ2-1; 12 bases line up with TRBD2. CDR1 and CDR2 (germline): PRHDT, FYEKMQ (reference sequence). There are 16 residues in the CDR3. V shed 2 bases, J shed 7 bases, and the junction held 6 bases outside the gene matches. CDR3 DNA: TGTGCCAGCAGCTTATCGGTGACTAGCGGGAGTAATGAGCAGTTCTTC. It encodes CASSLSVTSGSNEQFF.

This sequence joins TRBV7-9 and TRBJ1-1; D is unclear. V gave up 5 bases and J gave up 5 bases, with 6 bases separating them. CDR3 length equals 11 residues. Germline lookup yields CDR1 SEHNR and CDR2 FQNEAQ (reference sequence). CDR3 coding DNA: TGTGCCAGCAGCGAGAGAACTGAAGCTTTCTTT. This translates into CASSERTEAFF.

This rearrangement joins TRBV19 to TRBJ2-1, with D perhaps matching TRBD2 (7 bases). Trimming took 3 bases from V and 3 from J, leaving 15 bases between them. Germline lookup yields CDR1 LNHDA and CDR2 SQIVND (reference sequence). This CDR3 has 16 amino acids. CDR3 sequence (DNA): TGTGCCAGTAGTATGGTGGGAGGGGGTGGCTACAATGAGCAGTTCTTC. Protein: CASSMVGGGGYNEQFF.

The CDR3: CASSYSLAAYNEQFF. The CDR3 coding sequence is TGTGCCAGCAGTTACTCCCTAGCGGCCTACAATGAGCAGTTCTTC. V gene TRBV6-5 combines with J gene TRBJ2-1; the match to TRBD2 covers 7 bases. Germline V gene data show CDR1 as MNHEY and CDR2 as SVGAGI. The length of the CDR3 is 15 residues. J was trimmed by 2 bases and V by 0 bases; bases with no gene match: 1.

CDR3 in DNA: TGTGCCAGCAGTAGCCCACTTCGCTACGAGCAGTACTTC. It encodes CASSSPLRYEQYF. The chain uses TRBV27 and TRBJ2-7; D unresolved. Germline V gene sequence: CDR1 MNHEY, CDR2 SMNVEV (reference sequence). Trimming stripped 5 bases from V and 3 bases from J, with 11 bases between. The CDR3 is made up of 13 amino acids.

In DNA form, the CDR3 reads TGTGCCAGCCGGACAGGCTCCTACGAGCAGTACTTC. Residues: CASRTGSYEQYF. The chain is built from TRBV28 and TRBJ2-7, with 7 bases that match TRBD1. Per germline, CDR1 MDHEN and CDR2 SYDVKM. With V trimmed by 8 bases and J by 0 bases, 1 base remained unmatched. CDR3 size: 12 residues.

The chain has TRBV7-3 and TRBJ2-1, with 13 bases identical to TRBD2. The junction had 4 bases not matched to a gene; V was cut back by 5 bases and J by 9 bases. Looked up from germline, CDR1 is SGHTA and CDR2 is FQGTGA. CDR3 length: 14 amino acids. CDR3 loop: CASSRLAGGGEQFF. CDR3 coding DNA: TGTGCCAGCAGCCGACTAGCGGGAGGCGGTGAGCAGTTCTTC.

The chain links TRBV28 to TRBJ1-6; 7 nucleotides align to TRBD1. The CDR3 runs to 16 residues. Germline V gene sequence: CDR1 MDHEN, CDR2 SYDVKM. V gave up 6 bases and J gave up 10 bases; unmatched junction bases: 15. CDR3 sequence reads: CASRLTSGGGNSPLHF. CDR3 nucleotides: TGTGCCAGCAGGCTTACTTCAGGGGGAGGTAACTCACCCCTCCACTTT. Supplemented by reference TRBV28 and TRBJ1-6, the full variable domain reads DVKVTQSSRYLVKRTGEKVFLECVQDMDHENMFWYRQDPGLGLRLIYFSYDVKMKEKGDIPEGYSVSREKKERFSLILESASTNQTSMYLCASRLTSGGGNSPLHFGNGTRLTVT.